The 9 T cell receptor beta chains presented below share a single source sample, sequenced in a study of OX40 agonist ivuxolimab in advanced cancers. Libraries came from the immunoSEQ multiplex PCR assay. The immuneACCESS repertoire file appears here via TCRdb, limited to in-frame rearrangements. These files lack a portion of the clones; in checked studies, under half of the deficit traces to unresolved V genes, and the cause of the others is not known. The sample contains fewer than 75,000 clones, around nine tenths of them found a single time. 0.77% of the sample is taken by the ten largest. Sequenced here: CD4+ or CD8+ T cells sorted from blood, sampled in a trial of the OX40 agonist ivuxolimab. The receptors stem from an adult with an advanced solid tumor such as melanoma, head and neck, liver or kidney cancer.

The chain employs TRBV18 and TRBJ2-5, with D hard to call. This CDR3 has 16 residues. Germline lookup yields CDR1 KGHSH and CDR2 LQKENI. Trimming cost V 1 base and J 5 bases, with 17 bases left between them. The CDR3 sequence is CASSPQLGMYRETQYF. The CDR3 DNA sequence: TGTGCCAGCTCACCACAACTTGGGATGTACCGGGAGACCCAGTACTTC. Supplemented by reference TRBV18 and TRBJ2-5, the full variable domain reads NAGVMQNPRHLVRRRGQEARLRCSPMKGHSHVYWYRQLPEEGLKFMVYLQKENIIDESGMPKERFSAEFPKEGPSILRIQQVVRGDSAAYFCASSPQLGMYRETQYFGPGTRLLVL.

The V call is TRBV15, the J call TRBJ1-1, with TRBD1 identical over 7 bases. J was trimmed by 1 base and V by 5 bases; bases with no gene match: 1. Looked up from germline, CDR1 is LNHNV and CDR2 is YYDKDF (reference sequence). This CDR3 has 13 residues. The CDR3 DNA sequence: TGTGCCACCAGCTGGGACAGGAACACTGAAGCTTTCTTT. Translated, it gives CATSWDRNTEAFF.

The chain links TRBV7-2 to TRBJ2-1; 8 bases agree with TRBD2. CDR3 size: 16 residues. Unmatched junction bases numbered 9, after V lost 2 bases and J lost 6 bases. Germline loops: CDR1 SGHTA, CDR2 FQGNSA. In DNA form, the CDR3 reads TGTGCCAGCAGCTTAAGAAGCGGGAGAGGAGGCAATGAGCAGTTCTTC. This gives the protein CASSLRSGRGGNEQFF.

V gene TRBV6-5 combines with J gene TRBJ1-6; no firm D call. V lost 6 bases, J lost 0 bases, and 9 bases lay in between. The CDR3 consists of 15 residues. Germline V gives CDR1 MNHEY, CDR2 SVGAGI. The CDR3 spells CASRPASSYNSPLHF. CDR3 in DNA: TGTGCCAGCAGGCCCGCTAGCTCCTATAATTCACCCCTCCACTTT.

The chain links TRBV30 to TRBJ2-2; the D gene is possibly TRBD1 (5 bases). V lost 3 bases and J lost 3, with 17 bases in between. This CDR3 spans 16 amino acids. CDR1 GTSNPN and CDR2 SVGIG come from the germline V gene (reference sequence). The CDR3 spells CAWRPPGRVDTGELFF. The DNA of the CDR3 is TGTGCCTGGAGACCTCCGGGCAGGGTTGACACCGGGGAGCTGTTTTTT. Supplemented by reference TRBV30 and TRBJ2-2, the full variable domain reads SQTIHQWPATLVQPVGSPLSLECTVEGTSNPNLYWYRQAAGRGLQLLFYSVGIGQISSEVPQNLSASRPQDRQFILSSKKLLLSDSGFYLCAWRPPGRVDTGELFFGEGSRLTVL.

This chain joins TRBV7-9 and TRBJ1-1; D gene unclear. The CDR3 has 15 amino acids. V lost 5 bases and J 4 bases, leaving 17 bases between the germline ends. Germline assignment: CDR1 SEHNR and CDR2 FQNEAQ (reference sequence). The CDR3 spells CASSPSTGGGTEAFF. The DNA of the CDR3 is TGTGCCAGCAGCCCATCGACGGGCGGTGGCACTGAAGCTTTCTTT.

V usage is TRBV27 and J usage is TRBJ1-6; 7 positions agree with TRBD1. This CDR3 comprises 13 residues. Germline CDR1 MNHEY, CDR2 SMNVEV (reference sequence). The V and J ends lost 10 bases and 8 bases, in that order; junction bases with no gene match: 8. The CDR3 here is CATQGRGDSPLHF. CDR3 DNA: TGTGCCACCCAGGGCAGGGGGGATTCACCCCTCCACTTT.

The chain joins TRBV29-1 to TRBJ2-3, with D possibly being TRBD1 (5 bases). Germline V gene sequence: CDR1 SQVTM, CDR2 ANQGSEA. The CDR3 is 12 residues long. CDR3 residues: CTIRGQTDTQYF. CDR3 in DNA: TGCACCATAAGGGGTCAAACAGATACGCAGTATTTT.

This chain joins TRBV19 and TRBJ1-2; the D is unclear. Trimming removed 4 bases from V and 7 bases from J, with 16 bases in between. CDR1 and CDR2 from the germline V gene are LNHDA and SQIVND (reference sequence). The CDR3 length is 14 residues. CDR3 in amino acids: CASSTGKTAGGYTF. Here the CDR3 DNA reads TGTGCCAGTAGTACTGGGAAAACAGCGGGTGGCTACACCTTC.